This T cell receptor (beta chain) was observed in a study of T cells after posttransplantation cyclophosphamide. Overall study results and limits: TRB overlap between skin or GI tissue T cells and blood was limited. Donor-recipient repertoire similarity was low at 1-2 months, rising over year one. Recipient CMV seropositivity and CMV reactivation strongly tracked TRB clonality.

Measured with immunoSEQ multiplex PCR; TCRdb has only the in-frame clones, and not every one. This table holds 25,000 to 35,000 clones, about 90% found once. A remark on this clone: Its antigen is as yet unknown.

The CDR3 is 14 amino acids. CDR1 SGHNT and CDR2 YYREEE come from the germline V gene (reference sequence). The V gene lost 0 bases and the J gene lost 2 bases, with 9 bases spanning the gap. This chain uses TRBV5-4 with TRBJ2-7, with D possibly being TRBD2 (6 bases). This TCR was sampled from a middle-aged woman with a blood cancer, CMV-positive, and with a related stem cell donor. The sequencing input was PBMCs. CDR3 residues: CASSLEPGAYEQYF. CDR3 bases: TGTGCCAGCAGCTTGGAACCGGGGGCCTACGAGCAGTACTTC.